This TCR beta chain was documented in a study of blood T cell repertoires in COVID-19. TCRdb keeps only in-frame clones here, not all; method: immunoSEQ multiplex PCR. Among over 150,000 clones listed, just under 85% were seen once. Germline V lookup: CDR1 LGHDT, CDR2 YNNKEL (reference sequence). The CDR3 covers 15 residues. V lost 0 bases and J 8 bases, leaving 11 bases between the germline ends. V usage is TRBV3-1 (or the pseudogene TRBV3-2) and J usage is TRBJ1-6; a weak D match, TRBD1 (5 bases). Sample: peripheral blood. This sequence was found in a woman aged 55 to 70 with acute or convalescent COVID-19. The CDR3 sequence is CASSQDRVSYSPLHF. Here the CDR3 DNA reads TGTGCCAGCAGCCAAGACAGGGTTTCTTATTCACCCCTCCACTTT.